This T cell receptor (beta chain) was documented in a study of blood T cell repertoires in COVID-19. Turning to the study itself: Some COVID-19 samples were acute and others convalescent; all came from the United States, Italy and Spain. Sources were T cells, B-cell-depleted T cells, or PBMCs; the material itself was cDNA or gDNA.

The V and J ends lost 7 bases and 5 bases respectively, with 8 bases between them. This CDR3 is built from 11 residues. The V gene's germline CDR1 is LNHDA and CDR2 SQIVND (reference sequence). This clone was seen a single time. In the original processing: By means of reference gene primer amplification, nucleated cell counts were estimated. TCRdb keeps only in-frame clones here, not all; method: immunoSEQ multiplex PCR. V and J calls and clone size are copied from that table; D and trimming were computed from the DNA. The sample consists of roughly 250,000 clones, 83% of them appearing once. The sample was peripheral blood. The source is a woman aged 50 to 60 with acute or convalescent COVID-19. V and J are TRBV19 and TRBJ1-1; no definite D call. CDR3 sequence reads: CASTERTEAFF. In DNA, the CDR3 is TGTGCCAGTACCGAGAGAACTGAAGCTTTCTTT.